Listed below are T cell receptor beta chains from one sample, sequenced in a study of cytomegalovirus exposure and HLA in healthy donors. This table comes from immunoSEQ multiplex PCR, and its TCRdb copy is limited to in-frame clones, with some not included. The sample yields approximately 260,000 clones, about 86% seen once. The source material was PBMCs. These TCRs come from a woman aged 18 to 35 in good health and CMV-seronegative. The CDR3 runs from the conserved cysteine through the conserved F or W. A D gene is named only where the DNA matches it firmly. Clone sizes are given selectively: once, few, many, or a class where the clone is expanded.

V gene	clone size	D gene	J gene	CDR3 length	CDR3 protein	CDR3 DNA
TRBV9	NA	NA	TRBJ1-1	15	CASSVARAGWTEAFF	TGTGCCAGCAGCGTAGCTAGGGCAGGGTGGACTGAAGCTTTCTTT
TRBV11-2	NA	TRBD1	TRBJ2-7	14	CASSLGQSSYEQYF	TGTGCCAGCAGCTTGGGACAGTCCTCCTACGAGCAGTACTTC
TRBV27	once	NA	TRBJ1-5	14	CASSSRQRNQPQHF	TGTGCCAGCAGTTCAAGACAACGGAATCAGCCCCAGCATTTT
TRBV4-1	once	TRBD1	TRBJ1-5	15	CASSERQGASQPQHF	TGCGCCAGCAGCGAAAGGCAGGGGGCGTCTCAGCCCCAGCATTTT
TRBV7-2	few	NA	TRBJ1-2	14	CASSSEGSRNGYTF	TGTGCCAGCAGCTCCGAGGGAAGTCGGAATGGCTACACCTTC
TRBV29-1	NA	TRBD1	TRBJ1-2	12	CSATTGSNGYTF	TGCAGCGCCACGACAGGGTCTAATGGCTACACCTTC
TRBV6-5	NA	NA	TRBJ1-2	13	CASSEGQTYGYTF	TGTGCCAGCAGCGAAGGACAAACCTATGGCTACACCTTC
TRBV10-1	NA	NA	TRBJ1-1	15	CASSEEGVSLAEAFF	TGCGCCAGCAGTGAGGAGGGAGTGAGTCTGGCTGAAGCTTTCTTT
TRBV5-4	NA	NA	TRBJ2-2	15	CASSFPRANTGELFF	TGTGCCAGCAGCTTTCCCCGGGCGAACACCGGGGAGCTGTTTTTT
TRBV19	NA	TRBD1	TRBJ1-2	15	CASTLTGGDLSTYTF	TGTGCCAGTACCCTGACAGGGGGCGACCTAAGTACCTACACCTTC
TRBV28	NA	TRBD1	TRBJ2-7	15	CASSLFGTGSYEQYF	TGTGCCAGCAGTTTATTTGGGACAGGGTCGTACGAGCAGTACTTC
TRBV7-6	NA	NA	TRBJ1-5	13	CASSFTPGQPQHF	TGTGCCAGCAGCTTTACTCCCGGGCAGCCCCAGCATTTT
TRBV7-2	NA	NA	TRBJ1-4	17	CASSLTPWGLANEKLFF	TGTGCCAGCAGCTTAACCCCTTGGGGGCTGGCTAATGAAAAACTGTTTTTT
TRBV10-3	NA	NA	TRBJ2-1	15	CAISESAVSYNEQFF	TGTGCCATCAGTGAGTCGGCAGTCTCCTACAATGAGCAGTTCTTC
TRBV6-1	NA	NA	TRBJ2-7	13	CASSGQERGEQYF	TGTGCCAGCAGTGGTCAGGAACGGGGCGAGCAGTACTTC
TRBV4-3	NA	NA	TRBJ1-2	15	CASSSDGVLNYGYTF	TGCGCCAGCAGCTCGGACGGGGTCTTAAACTATGGCTACACCTTC